The rows below give T cell receptor beta chains drawn from one sample of a study of neoadjuvant nivolumab and ipilimumab in lung cancer. Profiled with immunoSEQ multiplex PCR; TCRdb holds only in-frame clones, not every one. In the table there are roughly 28,000 clones, 83% of which are singletons. The sample was tumor tissue, taken after neoadjuvant nivolumab, alone or with ipilimumab, at or shortly before surgery. The receptors were sampled from an adult with non-small cell lung cancer. Both conserved end residues are part of each CDR3. Each record gives: clone size, V gene, J gene, D gene, CDR3 protein, CDR3 DNA. D genes are given only for firm matches. Clone sizes are given selectively: once, few, many, or a class where the clone is expanded.

.,TRBV30,TRBJ1-1,.,CAWSSSQMNTEAFF,TGTGCCTGGAGTTCGTCTCAAATGAACACTGAAGCTTTCTTT
.,TRBV4-1,TRBJ1-4,TRBD1,CASSRGQGGGGNEKLFF,TGCGCCAGCAGCCGGGGACAGGGAGGGGGAGGGAATGAAAAACTGTTTTTT
once,TRBV5-4,TRBJ2-2,.,CASSLARGGPGELFF,TGTGCCAGCAGCTTGGCTAGGGGGGGCCCCGGGGAGCTGTTTTTT
.,TRBV7-9,TRBJ2-7,.,CASSPDLYEQYF,TGTGCCAGCAGCCCCGATCTTTACGAGCAGTACTTC
.,TRBV6-6,TRBJ1-2,.,CASWGVGLDGYIF,TGTGCCAGCTGGGGGGTTGGGTTGGATGGCTACATCTTC
.,TRBV29-1,TRBJ1-6,.,CSVRAGEDSPLHF,TGCAGCGTCCGTGCCGGGGAGGATTCACCCCTCCACTTT
.,TRBV5-6,TRBJ2-7,.,CASRTGTSYEQYF,TGTGCCAGCAGAACAGGGACCTCCTACGAGCAGTACTTC
.,TRBV30,TRBJ2-3,.,CASYLTDTQYF,TGTGCCTCCTATCTTACAGATACGCAGTATTTT
.,TRBV27,TRBJ1-2,.,CASSLNGYGYTF,TGTGCCAGCAGTTTAAATGGGTATGGCTACACCTTC
.,TRBV7-9,TRBJ2-3,TRBD1,CASSLNIQGASGDTQYF,TGTGCCAGCAGCTTAAATATCCAGGGGGCATCTGGAGATACGCAGTATTTT
.,TRBV27,TRBJ1-1,TRBD1,CASSQGALMMNTEAFF,TGTGCCAGCAGTCAGGGGGCGCTTATGATGAACACTGAAGCTTTCTTT
.,TRBV6-4,TRBJ2-7,.,CASSEQEGYEQYF,TGTGCCAGCAGTGAACAGGAGGGGTACGAGCAGTACTTC
.,TRBV6-1,TRBJ1-5,.,CASTGDFNQPQHF,TGTGCCAGCACCGGGGATTTCAATCAGCCCCAGCATTTT
.,TRBV5-1,TRBJ1-1,TRBD1,CASSLRGQGKTNTEAFF,TGCGCCAGCAGCTTGAGGGGACAGGGGAAAACGAACACTGAAGCTTTCTTT
few,TRBV6-6,TRBJ2-7,TRBD1,CASRPGQRTYEQYF,TGTGCCAGCAGACCGGGACAGAGGACCTACGAGCAGTACTTC
.,TRBV5-6,TRBJ1-2,.,CASSSTWLSQHYGYTF,TGTGCCAGCAGCTCAACCTGGCTCTCACAGCACTATGGCTACACCTTC
.,TRBV12-5,TRBJ2-3,.,CASGSARDALGTDTQYF,TGTGCTAGTGGTTCGGCCCGGGACGCCCTAGGCACAGATACGCAGTATTTT
few,TRBV5-8,TRBJ1-2,TRBD1,CASSPQGWYGYTF,TGTGCCAGCAGCCCACAGGGGTGGTATGGCTACACCTTC
.,TRBV6-1,TRBJ1-5,.,CASSELQPNTPQHF,TGTGCCAGCAGTGAACTACAGCCAAATACTCCCCAGCATTTT
.,TRBV5-1,TRBJ1-4,.,CASAHLDTNEKLFF,TGCGCCAGCGCCCACCTAGACACAAATGAAAAACTGTTTTTT
once,TRBV30,TRBJ1-1,.,CAWSESNTEAFF,TGTGCCTGGAGTGAGTCGAATACTGAAGCTTTCTTT
.,TRBV6-5,TRBJ2-7,TRBD1,CASSSTQTDRAYEQYF,TGTGCCAGCAGTTCAACACAGACCGACAGGGCCTACGAGCAGTACTTC
.,TRBV6-1,TRBJ1-2,.,CASSEALGGWYGYTF,TGTGCCAGCAGTGAAGCGCTTGGCGGTTGGTATGGCTACACCTTC
.,TRBV4-1,TRBJ1-6,TRBD1,CASSQPRQGAGSPLHF,TGCGCCAGCAGCCAACCTCGACAGGGAGCGGGCTCACCCCTCCACTTT
.,TRBV7-9,TRBJ1-5,.,CASSLAGRGYQPQHF,TGTGCCAGCAGCTTAGCGGGACGCGGGTACCAGCCCCAGCATTTT
.,TRBV5-6,TRBJ2-3,.,CASSYGTGTDTQYF,TGTGCCAGCAGCTACGGGACTGGCACAGATACGCAGTATTTT
.,TRBV5-5,TRBJ1-1,.,CASSALEDSRGTEAFF,TGTGCCAGCAGCGCCCTTGAGGACAGCAGGGGCACTGAAGCTTTCTTT
once,TRBV5-6,TRBJ1-3,.,CASSTGASGNTIYF,TGTGCCAGCAGCACCGGGGCCTCTGGAAACACCATATATTTT
.,TRBV7-4,TRBJ2-3,.,CASSFNGPDTQYF,TGTGCCAGCAGCTTCAACGGACCCGATACGCAGTATTTT
once,TRBV18,TRBJ2-3,TRBD2,CASSPGLAPDTQYF,TGTGCCAGCTCACCAGGACTAGCCCCAGATACGCAGTATTTT
.,TRBV10-3,TRBJ2-6,.,CAISSGLTAPGANVLTF,TGTGCCATCAGCTCGGGATTAACCGCCCCTGGGGCCAACGTCCTGACTTTC
.,TRBV18,TRBJ2-3,TRBD1,CASSPLEQGIDTQYF,TGTGCCAGCTCACCATTGGAACAGGGGATAGATACGCAGTATTTT
few,TRBV29-1,TRBJ2-1,TRBD2,CSVAGGEAEQFF,TGCAGCGTTGCCGGGGGGGAGGCTGAGCAGTTCTTC
.,TRBV29-1,TRBJ2-5,.,CSVEEQGKETQYF,TGCAGCGTTGAAGAACAAGGGAAGGAGACCCAGTACTTC
.,TRBV7-2,TRBJ2-7,.,CASSARRANYEQYF,TGTGCCAGCAGCGCCCGCAGAGCAAACTACGAGCAGTACTTC
medium-sized,TRBV7-7,TRBJ2-7,.,CASSSGGGYEQYF,TGTGCTAGCAGCTCCGGGGGCGGATACGAGCAGTACTTC
.,TRBV29-1,TRBJ2-1,.,CSVVGASTTYNEQFF,TGCAGCGTTGTGGGGGCCTCAACGACCTACAATGAGCAGTTCTTC
.,TRBV30,TRBJ2-2,.,CAWRRMGIGELFF,TGTGCCTGGAGGCGAATGGGGATCGGGGAGCTGTTTTTT
.,TRBV7-2,TRBJ2-3,.,CASSPDYLNTDTQYF,TGTGCCAGCAGCCCGGACTACCTAAACACAGATACGCAGTATTTT